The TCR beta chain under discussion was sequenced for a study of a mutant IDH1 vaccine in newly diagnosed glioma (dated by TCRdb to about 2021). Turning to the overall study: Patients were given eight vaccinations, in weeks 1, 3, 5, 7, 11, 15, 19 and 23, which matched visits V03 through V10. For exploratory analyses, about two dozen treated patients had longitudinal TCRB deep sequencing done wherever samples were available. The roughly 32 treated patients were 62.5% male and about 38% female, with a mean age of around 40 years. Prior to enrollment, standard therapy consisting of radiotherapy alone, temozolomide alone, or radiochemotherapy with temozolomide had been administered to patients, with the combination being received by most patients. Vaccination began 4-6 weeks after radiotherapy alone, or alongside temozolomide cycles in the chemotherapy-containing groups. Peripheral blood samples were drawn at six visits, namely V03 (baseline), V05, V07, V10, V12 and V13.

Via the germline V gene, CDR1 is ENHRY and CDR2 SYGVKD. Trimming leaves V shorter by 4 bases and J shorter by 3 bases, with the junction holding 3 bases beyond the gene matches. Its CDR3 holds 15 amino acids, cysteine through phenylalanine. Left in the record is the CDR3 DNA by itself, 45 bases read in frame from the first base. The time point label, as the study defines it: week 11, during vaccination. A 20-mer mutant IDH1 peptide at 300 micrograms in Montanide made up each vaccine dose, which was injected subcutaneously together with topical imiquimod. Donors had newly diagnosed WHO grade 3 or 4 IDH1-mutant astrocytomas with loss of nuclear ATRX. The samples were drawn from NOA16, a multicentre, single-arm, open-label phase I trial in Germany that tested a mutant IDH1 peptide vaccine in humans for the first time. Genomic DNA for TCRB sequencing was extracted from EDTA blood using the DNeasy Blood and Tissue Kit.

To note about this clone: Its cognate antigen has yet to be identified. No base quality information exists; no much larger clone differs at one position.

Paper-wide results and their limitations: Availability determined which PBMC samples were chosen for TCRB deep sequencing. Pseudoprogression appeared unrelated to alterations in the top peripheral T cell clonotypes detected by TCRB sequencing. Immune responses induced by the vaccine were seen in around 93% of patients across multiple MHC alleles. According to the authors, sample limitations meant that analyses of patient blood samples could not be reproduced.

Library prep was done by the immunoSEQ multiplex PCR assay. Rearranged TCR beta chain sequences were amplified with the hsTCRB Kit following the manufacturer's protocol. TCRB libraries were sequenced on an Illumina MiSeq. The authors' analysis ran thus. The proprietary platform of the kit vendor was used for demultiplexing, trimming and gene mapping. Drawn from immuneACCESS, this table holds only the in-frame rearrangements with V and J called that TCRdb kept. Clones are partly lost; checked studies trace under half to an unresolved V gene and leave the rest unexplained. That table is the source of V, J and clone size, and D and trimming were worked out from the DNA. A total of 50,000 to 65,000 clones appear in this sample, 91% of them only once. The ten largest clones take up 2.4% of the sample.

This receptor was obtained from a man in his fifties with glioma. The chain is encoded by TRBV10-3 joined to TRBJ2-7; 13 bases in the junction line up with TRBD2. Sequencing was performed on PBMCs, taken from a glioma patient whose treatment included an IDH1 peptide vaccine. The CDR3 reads CAISGTSGSRYEQYF. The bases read TGTGCCATCAGTGGGACTAGCGGGAGCCGCTACGAGCAGTACTTC.